Listed here are 27 T cell receptor beta chains from one sample, sequenced in a study of T-cell memory formation after mild COVID-19. TCRdb processed the 5' RACE reads anew with MiXCR; each CDR3 protein has one entry. The profile shows about 620,000 distinct CDR3 sequences, 18% of them singletons. Source material: PBMCs or a T cell subset sorted from them (not recorded which). The source of these receptors is an adult woman who had mild COVID-19 (a few samples of this study predate the infection). Cell type and time point are not known.

This clonotype has more than one count but fewer than ten. This sequence joins TRBV6-5 and TRBJ1-2; unclear D gene. V was pared by 4 bases and J by 1 base, with 10 bases between. Looked up from germline, CDR1 is MNHEY and CDR2 is SVGAGI. This CDR3 comprises 14 residues. The CDR3 loop reads CASSSNGINYGYTF. CDR3 bases: TGTGCCAGCAGTTCGAACGGGATTAACTATGGCTACACCTTC.

This clonotype was seen a few times. The chain has TRBV7-2 and TRBJ1-2, with 8 bases identical to TRBD1. The germline V gene has CDR1 SGHTA and CDR2 FQGNSA. The CDR3 has 13 residues. With 4 bases clipped from V and 8 bases from J, the junction kept 6 bases outside the gene matches. The CDR3: CASSSRTGKGYTF. DNA of the CDR3: TGTGCCAGCAGCTCGCGGACAGGGAAAGGCTACACCTTC.

This clonotype turned up a few times. V usage is TRBV15 and J usage is TRBJ2-2, with D unresolved. There are 16 residues in the CDR3. V dropped 0 bases and J dropped 6 bases, with 14 bases sitting between them. Germline V gene sequence: CDR1 LNHNV, CDR2 YYDKDF (reference sequence). The CDR3 is CATSRDHPLGSGELFF. For the CDR3, the DNA is TGTGCCACCAGCAGAGATCACCCTTTGGGGTCCGGGGAGCTGTTTTTT.

This clonotype was seen a handful of times. The chain couples TRBV7-9 to TRBJ2-5; 9 bases match TRBD2. The V segment lost 5 bases and the J segment 2 bases; nucleotides outside the gene matches: 6. Germline assignment: CDR1 SEHNR and CDR2 FQNEAQ (reference sequence). The CDR3 runs to 15 residues. The CDR3 is CASSTRGGPQETQYF. The CDR3 DNA is TGTGCCAGCAGCACGCGGGGGGGGCCGCAAGAGACCCAGTACTTC.

This clonotype was seen more than once but under ten times. The chain combines TRBV6-5 with TRBJ2-5; 8 bases line up with TRBD1. The germline V gene encodes CDR1 MNHEY and CDR2 SVGAGI. The J segment lost 11 bases and the V segment lost 6 bases, leaving 11 bases of the junction unmatched. This CDR3 spans 13 amino acids. CDR3 DNA: TGTGCCAGCAGAGGACAGGGCCCGGGTGGTCAGTACTTC. Translating it yields CASRGQGPGGQYF.

The rearrangement links TRBV7-2 to TRBJ2-5; a possible D gene is TRBD2 (5 bases). The CDR3 totals 15 residues. Trimming removed 1 base at V and 5 bases at J, with 14 bases between. Looked up from germline, CDR1 is SGHTA and CDR2 is FQGNSA. CDR3 in amino acids: CASSLVTGDWETQYF. The DNA for the CDR3 is TGTGCCAGCAGCTTAGTTACCGGGGATTGGGAGACCCAGTACTTC. The variable domain in full, completed from reference TRBV7-2 and TRBJ2-5, reads GAGVSQSPSNKVTEKGKDVELRCDPISGHTALYWYRQSLGQGLEFLIYFQGNSAPDKSGLPSDRFSAERTGGSVSTLTIQRTQQEDSAVYLCASSLVTGDWETQYFGPGTRLLVL.

The chain joins TRBV9 to TRBJ2-5; D perhaps matches TRBD2 (5 bases). Germline V gene lookup returns CDR1 SGDLS and CDR2 YYNGEE. The CDR3 loop spans 15 amino acids. Between the trimmed V and J ends, which lost 2 bases and 1 base, there was a span of 12 bases. As DNA, the CDR3 is TGTGCCAGCAGCGTGGTCGGGGAATTCCAAGAGACCCAGTACTTC. Translating gives CASSVVGEFQETQYF.

V usage is TRBV18 and J usage is TRBJ2-7, with 7 bases identical to TRBD2. V lost 6 bases, J lost 2 bases, and 13 bases stayed unmatched. The CDR3 loop spans 16 amino acids. Germline CDR1 KGHSH, CDR2 LQKENI. The CDR3: CASSRGTTRAPYEQYF. CDR3 bases: TGTGCCAGCTCGCGGGGGACGACCCGAGCACCCTACGAGCAGTACTTC.

The chain couples TRBV12-3 or TRBV12-4 to TRBJ2-3, with 10 bases that match TRBD1. V was pared by 6 bases and J by 1 base, with 4 bases of the junction left unmatched. The CDR3 runs to 15 residues. The CDR3: CASRSGTGGTDTQYF. The CDR3 DNA is TGTGCCAGCAGAAGCGGGACAGGGGGCACAGATACGCAGTATTTT.

V and J are TRBV10-1 and TRBJ1-6; TRBD1 might be the D (5 bases). Germline lookup yields CDR1 WNHNN and CDR2 SYGVQD (reference sequence). V was shortened by 7 bases and J by 8 bases, with 18 bases between the two germline ends. The CDR3 length is 15 residues. The CDR3 DNA reads as TGCGCCAGCAAGCAGGGTTTTCCGTCTGATTCACCCCTCCACTTT. Translating it yields CASKQGFPSDSPLHF.

This clonotype was found a few times. V is TRBV6-2 or TRBV6-3 and J is TRBJ2-7; 10 bases map to TRBD1. V was pared by 6 bases and J by 4 bases, with 9 bases of the junction left unmatched. The CDR3 has 15 residues. Germline assignment: CDR1 MNHEY and CDR2 SVGEGT. The CDR3 sequence is CASSYPGTGVYEQYF. The CDR3 nucleotides read TGTGCCAGCAGCTACCCCGGGACAGGGGTTTACGAGCAGTACTTC.

This clonotype turned up a few times. The V call is TRBV7-9, the J call TRBJ1-2; TRBD1 aligns across 7 bases. Trimming took 5 bases from V and 6 from J; bases not matched to a gene: 9. Germline-derived CDR1 and CDR2 are SEHNR and FQNEAQ (reference sequence). The CDR3 extends over 14 amino acids. The CDR3 is CASSPSTGTDGYTF. CDR3 nucleotides: TGTGCCAGCAGCCCATCGACAGGGACGGATGGCTACACCTTC.

This clonotype has ten or more counts. The V call is TRBV5-6, the J call TRBJ2-5; unclear D gene. The length of the CDR3 is 11 residues. Germline V gene data show CDR1 as SGHDT and CDR2 as YYEEEE. Trimming pared 4 bases from V and 5 bases from J, leaving 6 bases between. The CDR3 DNA is TGTGCCAGCAGCATGGGGGAGACCCAGTACTTC. It translates to CASSMGETQYF.

The rearrangement links TRBV29-1 to TRBJ2-7; 7 nucleotides match TRBD1. Germline CDR1 SQVTM, CDR2 ANQGSEA. J gave up 3 bases and V 3 bases, and 8 bases lay outside the gene matches. The CDR3 sequence is 14 residues long. CDR3 loop: CSVDVGRQGYEQYF. The CDR3 DNA sequence: TGCAGCGTTGATGTTGGGAGACAGGGCTACGAGCAGTACTTC.

This clonotype was picked up a small number of times. The CDR3 region has the DNA TGCAGTGCTAGAGATATTCGCGTAAAACAGGTTGGCCAGCCCCAGCATTTT. It encodes CSARDIRVKQVGQPQHF. The rearrangement joins TRBV20-1 to TRBJ1-5, with D tentatively TRBD1 (5 bases). This CDR3 spans 17 amino acids. The germline V gene has CDR1 DFQATT and CDR2 SNEGSKA (reference sequence). The V and J ends lost 0 bases and 7 bases respectively, with 22 bases between them.

Ten or more counts support this clonotype. The chain uses TRBV7-9 and TRBJ1-2; perhaps TRBD1 as D (5 bases). The CDR3 has 13 residues. Germline V gene sequence: CDR1 SEHNR, CDR2 FQNEAQ (reference sequence). V was trimmed by 7 bases and J by 8 bases, leaving 17 bases between them. The CDR3 DNA reads TGTGCCAGCACCTTCTCTCAGGGTCAAGGCTACACCTTC. Translated, it gives CASTFSQGQGYTF.

This clonotype has only a few counts. V and J are TRBV12-3 or TRBV12-4 and TRBJ1-4; tentatively, D is TRBD1 (5 bases). The CDR3 sequence is 13 residues long. Trimming left V 6 bases short and J 7 bases short, with 12 bases between. The CDR3 coding sequence is TGTGCCAGCAGCCCACAGGATTTTGAAAAACTGTTTTTT. Encoded protein: CASSPQDFEKLFF.

This clonotype was seen only a few times. The gene calls are TRBV6-5 and TRBJ1-2, with TRBD1 identical over 8 bases. J lost 7 bases, V lost 6 bases, and 7 bases had no gene match. CDR1 is MNHEY, CDR2 SVGAGI, per germline. CDR3 length equals 13 residues. Written as DNA, the CDR3 is TGTGCCAGCAGGGGGACAGGCGGCGGTGGCTACACCTTC. Amino acids: CASRGTGGGGYTF.

In its sample, this clonotype was seen a few times. V usage is TRBV4-2 and J usage is TRBJ1-1; D ambiguous. Trimming cost V 1 base and J 3 bases, with 18 bases left between them. Germline CDR1 LGHNA, CDR2 YNFKEQ. This CDR3 is 17 amino acids long. The CDR3 protein is CASSQGDAPGMDTEAFF. The CDR3 coding sequence is TGTGCCAGCAGCCAAGGCGATGCCCCGGGGATGGACACTGAAGCTTTCTTT.

This clonotype has more than one count but fewer than ten. This may stem from a read error, because a much larger clone lies one nucleotide away. The chain couples TRBV6-5 to TRBJ2-7, with TRBD2 matching over 14 bases. The J segment lost 2 bases and the V segment lost 7 bases, leaving 4 bases of the junction unmatched. Germline-derived CDR1 and CDR2 are MNHEY and SVGAGI. The CDR3 runs to 15 residues. Here the CDR3 DNA reads TGTGCCAGCACCTTGGGACTAGCGGGGGCCTACGAGCAGTACTTC. Residues: CASTLGLAGAYEQYF.

The chain has TRBV7-8 and TRBJ2-4; TRBD1 matches 7 bases. This CDR3 has 14 amino acids. Per germline, CDR1 SGHVS and CDR2 FQNEAQ. V shed 4 bases, J shed 7 bases, and the junction held 7 bases outside the gene matches. CDR3 sequence (DNA): TGTGCCAGCAGCTCAGGGGGTGTGAGGAACATTCAGTACTTC. Encoded protein: CASSSGGVRNIQYF.

This clonotype came up many times. This chain uses TRBV6-5 with TRBJ1-2; D perhaps matches TRBD1 (6 bases). The CDR3 sequence is 15 residues long. Germline V CDR1 and CDR2: MNHEY, SVGAGI. V was pared by 2 bases and J by 4 bases, with 14 bases between. The CDR3 region has the DNA TGTGCCAGCAGTTACGCCGGGGGGCTGGGCTATGGCTACACCTTC. Translation: CASSYAGGLGYGYTF.

In its sample, this clonotype was seen a few times. V is TRBV29-1 and J is TRBJ1-1; 7 nucleotides agree with TRBD1. Germline-derived CDR1 and CDR2 are SQVTM and ANQGSEA. J gave up 7 bases and V 4 bases, and 12 bases lay outside the gene matches. This CDR3 has 14 amino acids. CDR3 residues: CSVVRQGTRDEAFF. The CDR3 bases are TGCAGCGTTGTGCGACAGGGTACCAGGGATGAAGCTTTCTTT. Supplemented by reference TRBV29-1 and TRBJ1-1, the full variable domain reads SAVISQKPSRDICQRGTSLTIQCQVDSQVTMMFWYRQQPGQSLTLIATANQGSEATYESGFVIDKFPISRPNLTFSTLTVSNMSPEDSSIYLCSVVRQGTRDEAFFGQGTRLTVV.

V is TRBV18 and J is TRBJ1-1; D ambiguous. The germline V gene has CDR1 KGHSH and CDR2 LQKENI. V was clipped by 3 bases and J by 2 bases, with 10 bases between them. The CDR3 length is 14 residues. The CDR3 loop reads CASSPVIGNTEAFF. The DNA of the CDR3 is TGTGCCAGCTCACCGGTTATAGGAAACACTGAAGCTTTCTTT.

The chain uses TRBV7-6 and TRBJ2-1; TRBD2 is a possible D gene (6 bases). V was trimmed by 1 base and J by 7 bases, leaving 17 bases between them. CDR3 length equals 16 residues. The germline gives CDR1 SGHVS, CDR2 FNYEAQ. In nucleotides, the CDR3 is TGTGCCAGCAGCTTAGAGCGCGTACTAGCTGGTAATGAGCAGTTCTTC. It codes for CASSLERVLAGNEQFF.

The V gene is TRBV3-1, the J gene TRBJ2-5, with 16 positions matching TRBD2. The CDR3 is 20 residues long. Germline loops: CDR1 LGHDT, CDR2 YNNKEL (reference sequence). V lost 4 bases and J lost 0; bases outside the gene matches: 11. The CDR3 protein is CASSRRPGLAGGPYQETQYF. The CDR3 region has the DNA TGTGCCAGCAGCCGGCGGCCGGGACTAGCGGGGGGGCCGTACCAAGAGACCCAGTACTTC.

V gene TRBV12-3 or TRBV12-4 combines with J gene TRBJ1-5; the match to TRBD1 covers 9 bases. Germline trimming cut 5 bases from V and 3 bases from J; bases unmatched to any gene: 17. This CDR3 spans 19 amino acids. CDR3 bases: TGTGCCAGCAGTCAGCACCCGGGACAGGGAAGAGGGGCCAATCAGCCCCAGCATTTT. Its protein product is CASSQHPGQGRGANQPQHF.